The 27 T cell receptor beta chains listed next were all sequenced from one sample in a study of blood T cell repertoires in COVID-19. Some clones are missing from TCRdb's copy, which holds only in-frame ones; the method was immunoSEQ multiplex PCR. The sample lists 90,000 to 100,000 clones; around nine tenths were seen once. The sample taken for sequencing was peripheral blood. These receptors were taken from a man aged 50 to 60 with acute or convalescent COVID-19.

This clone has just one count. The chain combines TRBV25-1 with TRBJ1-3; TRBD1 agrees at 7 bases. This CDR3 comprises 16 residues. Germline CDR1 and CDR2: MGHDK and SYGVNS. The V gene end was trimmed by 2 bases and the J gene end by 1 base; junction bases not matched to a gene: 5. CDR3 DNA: TGTGCCAGCAGTGAAAAGGGGGCGCCGTCTGGAAACACCATATATTTT. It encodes CASSEKGAPSGNTIYF.

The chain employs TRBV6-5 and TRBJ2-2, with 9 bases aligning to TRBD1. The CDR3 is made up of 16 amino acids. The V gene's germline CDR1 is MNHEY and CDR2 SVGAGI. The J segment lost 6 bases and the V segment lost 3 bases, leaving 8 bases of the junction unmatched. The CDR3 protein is CASSYGGTGNPGELFF. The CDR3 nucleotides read TGTGCCAGCAGTTATGGGGGGACAGGGAATCCCGGGGAGCTGTTTTTT.

CDR3 loop: CASSLAEVKNYGYTF. The DNA for the CDR3 is TGTGCCAGCAGCTTAGCGGAGGTCAAGAACTATGGCTACACCTTC. The chain employs TRBV7-9 and TRBJ1-2; D uncertain. This CDR3 is built from 15 residues. Trimming took off 0 bases at V and 2 bases at J, with 10 bases between the two ends. The germline V gene encodes CDR1 SEHNR and CDR2 FQNEAQ (reference sequence).

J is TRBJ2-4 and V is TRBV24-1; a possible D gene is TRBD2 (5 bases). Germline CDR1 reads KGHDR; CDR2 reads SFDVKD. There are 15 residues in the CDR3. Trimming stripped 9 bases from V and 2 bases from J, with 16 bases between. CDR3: CATLPPGITKNIQYF. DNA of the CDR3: TGTGCCACCCTTCCGCCGGGGATAACCAAAAACATTCAGTACTTC.

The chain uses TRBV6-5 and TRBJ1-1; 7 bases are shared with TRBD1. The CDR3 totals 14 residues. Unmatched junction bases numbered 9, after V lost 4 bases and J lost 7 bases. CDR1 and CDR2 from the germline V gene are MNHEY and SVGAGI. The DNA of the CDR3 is TGTGCCAGCAGTTCTGGGACAGTGAGTGATGAAGCTTTCTTT. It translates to CASSSGTVSDEAFF.

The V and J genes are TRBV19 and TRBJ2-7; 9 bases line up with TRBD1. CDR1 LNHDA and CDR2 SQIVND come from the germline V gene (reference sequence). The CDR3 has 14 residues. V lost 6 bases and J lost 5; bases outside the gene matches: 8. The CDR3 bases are TGTGCCAGTAGCTTGACAGGGGGTACGAACGAGCAGTACTTC. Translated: CASSLTGGTNEQYF.

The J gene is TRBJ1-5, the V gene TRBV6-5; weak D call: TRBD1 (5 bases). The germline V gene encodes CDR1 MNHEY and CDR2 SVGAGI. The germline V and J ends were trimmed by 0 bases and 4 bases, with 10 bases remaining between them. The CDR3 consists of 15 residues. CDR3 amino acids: CASSYSKRGNQPQHF. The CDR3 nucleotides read TGTGCCAGCAGTTACTCGAAAAGGGGTAATCAGCCCCAGCATTTT.

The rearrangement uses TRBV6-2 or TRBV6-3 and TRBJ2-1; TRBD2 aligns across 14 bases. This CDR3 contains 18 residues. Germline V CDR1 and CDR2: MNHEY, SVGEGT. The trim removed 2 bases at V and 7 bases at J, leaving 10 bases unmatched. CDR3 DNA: TGTGCCAGCAGTTACGACGGGACTAGCGGGAGTTCCCCTAATGAGCAGTTCTTC. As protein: CASSYDGTSGSSPNEQFF.

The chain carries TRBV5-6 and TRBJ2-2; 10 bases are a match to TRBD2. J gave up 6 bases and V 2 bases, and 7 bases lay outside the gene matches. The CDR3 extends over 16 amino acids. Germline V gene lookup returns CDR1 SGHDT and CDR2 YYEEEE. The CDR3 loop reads CASSFKPSGSSGELFF. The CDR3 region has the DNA TGTGCCAGCAGCTTTAAACCTAGCGGGAGTTCCGGGGAGCTGTTTTTT.

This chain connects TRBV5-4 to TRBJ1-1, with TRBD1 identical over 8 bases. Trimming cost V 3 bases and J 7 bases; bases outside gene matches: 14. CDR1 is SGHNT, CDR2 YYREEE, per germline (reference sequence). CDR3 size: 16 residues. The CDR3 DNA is TGTGCCAGCAGCTGGAAGCCTGTTAATGGACAGGGTGAAGCTTTCTTT. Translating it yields CASSWKPVNGQGEAFF. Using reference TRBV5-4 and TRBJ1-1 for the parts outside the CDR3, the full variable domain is ETGVTQSPTHLIKTRGQQVTLRCSSQSGHNTVSWYQQALGQGPQFIFQYYREEENGRGNFPPRFSGLQFPNYSSELNVNALELDDSALYLCASSWKPVNGQGEAFFGQGTRLTVV.

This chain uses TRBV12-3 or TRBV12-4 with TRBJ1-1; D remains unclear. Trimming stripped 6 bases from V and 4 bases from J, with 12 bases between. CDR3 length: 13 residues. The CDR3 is CASSRRVGTEAFF. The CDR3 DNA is TGTGCCAGCAGCCGGAGGGTAGGCACTGAAGCTTTCTTT.

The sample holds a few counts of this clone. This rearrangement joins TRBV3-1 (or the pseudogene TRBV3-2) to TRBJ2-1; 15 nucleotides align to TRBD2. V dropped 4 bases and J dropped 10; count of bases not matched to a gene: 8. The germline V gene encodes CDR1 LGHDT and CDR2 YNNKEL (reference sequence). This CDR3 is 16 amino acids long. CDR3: CASSPWTSGRAPEQFF. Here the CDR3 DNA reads TGTGCCAGCAGCCCTTGGACTAGCGGGAGGGCCCCCGAGCAGTTCTTC.

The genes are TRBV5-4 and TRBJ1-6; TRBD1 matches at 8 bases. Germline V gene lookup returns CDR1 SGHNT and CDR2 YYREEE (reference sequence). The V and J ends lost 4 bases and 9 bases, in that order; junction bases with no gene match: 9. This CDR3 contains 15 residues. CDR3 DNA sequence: TGTGCCAGCAGCCGACCGGGACAGGTCTTTTCACCCCTCCACTTT. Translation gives CASSRPGQVFSPLHF.

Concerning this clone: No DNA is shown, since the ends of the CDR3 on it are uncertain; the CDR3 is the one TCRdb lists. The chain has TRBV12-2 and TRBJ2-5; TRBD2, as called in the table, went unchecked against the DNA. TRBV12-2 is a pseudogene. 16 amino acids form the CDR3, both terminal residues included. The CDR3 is CASVGSGAPMKETQYF.

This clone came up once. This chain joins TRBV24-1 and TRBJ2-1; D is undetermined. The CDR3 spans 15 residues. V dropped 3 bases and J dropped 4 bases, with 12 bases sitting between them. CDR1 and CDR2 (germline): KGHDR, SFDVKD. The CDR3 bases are TGTGCCACCAGTGATCCCAACCTACCGTACAATGAGCAGTTCTTC. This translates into CATSDPNLPYNEQFF.

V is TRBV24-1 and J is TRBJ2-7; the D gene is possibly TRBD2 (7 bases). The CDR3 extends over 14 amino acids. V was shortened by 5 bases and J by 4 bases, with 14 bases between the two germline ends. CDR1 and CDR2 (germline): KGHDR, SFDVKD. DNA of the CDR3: TGTGCCACCAGTGTCGGGGGGCTCCCTTACGAGCAGTACTTC. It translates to CATSVGGLPYEQYF.

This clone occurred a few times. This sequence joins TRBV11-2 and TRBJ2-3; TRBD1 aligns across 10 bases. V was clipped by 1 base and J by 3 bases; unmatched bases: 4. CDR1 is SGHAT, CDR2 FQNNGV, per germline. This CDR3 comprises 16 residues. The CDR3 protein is CASSLGQGAATDTQYF. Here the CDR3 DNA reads TGTGCCAGCAGCTTAGGACAGGGGGCTGCAACAGATACGCAGTATTTT.

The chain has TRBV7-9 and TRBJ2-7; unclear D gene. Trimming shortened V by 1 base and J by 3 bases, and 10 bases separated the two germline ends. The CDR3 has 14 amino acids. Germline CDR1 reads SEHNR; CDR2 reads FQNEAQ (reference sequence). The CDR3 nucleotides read TGTGCCAGCAGCTTAGGTTACTACGGCTACGAGCAGTACTTC. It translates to CASSLGYYGYEQYF.

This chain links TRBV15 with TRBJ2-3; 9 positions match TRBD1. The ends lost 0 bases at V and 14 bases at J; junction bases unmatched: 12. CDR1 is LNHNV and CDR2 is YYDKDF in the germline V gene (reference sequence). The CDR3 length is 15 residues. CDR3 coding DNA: TGTGCCACCAGCAGAGATTTCAGGACAGGGGCCGTCGGGTATTTT. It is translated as CATSRDFRTGAVGYF.

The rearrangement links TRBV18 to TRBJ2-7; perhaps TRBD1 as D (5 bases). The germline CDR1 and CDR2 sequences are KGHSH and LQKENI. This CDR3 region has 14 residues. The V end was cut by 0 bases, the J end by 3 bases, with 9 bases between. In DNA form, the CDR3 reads TGTGCCAGCTCACCACCGAACAGGAACTACGAGCAGTACTTC. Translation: CASSPPNRNYEQYF.

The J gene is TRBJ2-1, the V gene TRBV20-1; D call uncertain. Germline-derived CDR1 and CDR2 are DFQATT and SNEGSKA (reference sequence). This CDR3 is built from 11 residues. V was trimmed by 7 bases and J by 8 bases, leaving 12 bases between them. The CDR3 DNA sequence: TGCAGTGTATGCCCTGAGGATGAGCAGTTCTTC. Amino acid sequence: CSVCPEDEQFF.

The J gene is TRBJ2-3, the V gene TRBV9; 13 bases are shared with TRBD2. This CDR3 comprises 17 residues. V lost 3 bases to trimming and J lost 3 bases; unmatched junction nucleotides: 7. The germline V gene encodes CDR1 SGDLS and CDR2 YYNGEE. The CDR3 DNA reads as TGTGCCAGCAGCGCCCTCAAACTAGCGGGAGGGACAGATACGCAGTATTTT. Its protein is CASSALKLAGGTDTQYF.

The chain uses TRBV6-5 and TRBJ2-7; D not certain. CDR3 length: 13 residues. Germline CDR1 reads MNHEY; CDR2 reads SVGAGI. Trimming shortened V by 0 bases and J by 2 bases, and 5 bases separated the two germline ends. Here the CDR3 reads CASSYSRTYEQYF. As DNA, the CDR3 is TGTGCCAGCAGTTACTCCAGAACCTACGAGCAGTACTTC.

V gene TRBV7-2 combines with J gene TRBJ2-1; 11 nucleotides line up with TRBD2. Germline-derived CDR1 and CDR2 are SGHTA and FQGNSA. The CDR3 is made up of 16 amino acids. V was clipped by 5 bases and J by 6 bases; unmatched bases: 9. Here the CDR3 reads CASSPLLAGGVNEQFF. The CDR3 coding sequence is TGTGCCAGCAGCCCCCTCCTAGCGGGAGGTGTCAATGAGCAGTTCTTC.

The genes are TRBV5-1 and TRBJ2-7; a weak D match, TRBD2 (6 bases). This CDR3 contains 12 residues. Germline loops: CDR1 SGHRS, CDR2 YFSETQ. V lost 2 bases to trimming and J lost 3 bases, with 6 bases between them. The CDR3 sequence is CASSFGGYEQYF. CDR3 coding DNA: TGCGCCAGCAGCTTCGGGGGCTACGAGCAGTACTTC.

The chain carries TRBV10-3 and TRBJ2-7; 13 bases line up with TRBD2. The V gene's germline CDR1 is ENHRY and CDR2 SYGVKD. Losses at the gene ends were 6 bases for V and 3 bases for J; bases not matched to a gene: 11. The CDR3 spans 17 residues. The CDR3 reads CAISKRQGLAGNYEQYF. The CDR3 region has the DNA TGTGCCATCAGCAAGCGACAGGGACTAGCGGGAAACTACGAGCAGTACTTC.

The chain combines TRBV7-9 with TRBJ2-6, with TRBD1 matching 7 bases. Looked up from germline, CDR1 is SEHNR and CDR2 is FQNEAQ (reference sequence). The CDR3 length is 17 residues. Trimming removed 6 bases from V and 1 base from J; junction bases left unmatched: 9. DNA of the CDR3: TGTGCCAGCAGGGAAACTGACAGGGCTTCTGGGGCCAACGTCCTGACTTTC. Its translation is CASRETDRASGANVLTF. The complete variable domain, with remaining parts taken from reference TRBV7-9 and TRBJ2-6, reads DTGVSQNPRHKITKRGQNVTFRCDPISEHNRLYWYRQTLGQGPEFLTYFQNEAQLEKSRLLSDRFSAERPKGSFSTLEIQRTEQGDSAMYLCASRETDRASGANVLTFGAGSRLTVL.